This TCR beta chain was recovered during a study of technical replicates of blood from a few donors. Sequenced by immunoSEQ multiplex PCR; TCRdb stores in-frame clones only, minus some. The repertoire holds over 50,000 clones, with about 95% as singletons. The TCR was taken from a human donor in good health. Sequencing was performed on T cells isolated from PBMCs.

Here the CDR3 reads CAIQGQGLYEQYF. In DNA, the CDR3 is TGTGCCATCCAAGGACAGGGACTCTACGAGCAGTACTTC. V usage is TRBV10-3 and J usage is TRBJ2-7; 8 positions match TRBD1. V lost 8 bases to trimming and J lost 3 bases; unmatched junction nucleotides: 6. This CDR3 has 13 residues. Germline CDR1 and CDR2: ENHRY and SYGVKD.